This T cell receptor beta chain was identified in a study of vaccination and CD4 T cells after COVID-19 (dated by TCRdb to about 2022). Turning to the overall study: Every convalescent patient had a positive nasal swab PCR test for SARS-CoV-2, with mild disease in several patients and severe disease in one. In the convalescent cohort there were six males and four females, among whom were two Hispanic individuals, seven Caucasians, two Asians and one multiracial person. Participants got two doses of the Pfizer-BioNTech BNT162b2 vaccine (n=8) or two doses of the Moderna mRNA-1273 vaccine (n=2). Post-COVID blood samples were collected from convalescent patients a median of around 100 days after diagnosis, with a range of roughly 30 to 170 days. Post-vaccine blood samples were collected a median of approximately eleven weeks after the second vaccine dose, ranging from roughly 13 to 250 days. Culture stimuli were overlapping spike peptide pools from SARS-CoV-2 and from the common cold coronaviruses HCoV-NL63, HCoV-OC43 and HCoV-229E. In control cultures, a CEFX viral epitope pool was used as positive control, an HIV-1 Nef peptide pool was used as negative control, or no peptide was added. The spike-specific CD4+ TCR repertoire was compared before and after mRNA vaccination in ten to eleven COVID-19 convalescent patients and several infection-naive healthy vaccine recipients. Overall study results and their limits: Among the post-vaccine SARS-CoV-2-reactive clones in convalescent patients, a median about 86% showed up only after vaccination, which suggests vaccine-specific priming. The median number of SARS-CoV-2-reactive clonotypes rose from around 20 after infection to roughly 40 after vaccination, but the change was not significant. The number of convalescent patients in the study was relatively small, and the study did not examine early timepoints following natural infection. Of the vaccine-specific clones in convalescent patients, 304 of 307, or nearly all, reacted only to SARS-CoV-2 spike and did not cross-react with common cold coronaviruses.

A note on this clonotype: There is no known antigen for this receptor. No base-level quality is on record; no much larger clone is a single base apart.

The method was PCR. DNA from cultured CD4+ T cells was subjected to TCR sequencing with the Oncomine TCR Beta short-read assay at the Johns Hopkins FTIC core. The QIAamp micro DNA kit was used to extract genomic DNA from the cultured CD4+ T cells. The Oncomine TCR Beta libraries from cultured CD4+ T cells were pooled using unique dual indexes and then sequenced on an Illumina iSeq 100. From the authors' description of their analysis: Non-productive sequences were filtered out, and CDR3s that did not start with C, did not end with F or W, or were shorter than 7 amino acids were discarded. The MANAFEST web application was used to identify antigen-specific clonotypes by comparing peptide-stimulated wells against reference wells and other culture wells. To be called positive, a clone needed an FDR below 0.05, an odds ratio above 5, and a productive frequency above 0.1% in at least two of three replicate wells. Clonotypes that were significantly expanded in both SARS-CoV-2 spike wells and at least one common cold coronavirus spike condition were defined as cross-reactive. Levenshtein distances (stringdist) and unrooted phylogenetic trees (ape) in R version 3.6.1 were used to assess CDR3 homology. Starting from the raw public reads, TCRdb applied fastp trimming at Q25, assembled clones with MiXCR and retained in-frame beta chains. Rows matching on CDR3 protein sequence are summarized as one entry with the most common DNA and genes. It is TCRdb's table, rather than the study itself, that gives the V and J calls and clone size. The sample contains approximately 8,000 distinct CDR3 sequences, 55% to 75% of them found a single time. The top ten constitute 37% of the sample.

The sample's treatment or condition label, in plain terms: roughly 11-day PBMC culture with coronavirus spike peptide pools or control peptides (ViraFEST assay). The ViraFEST assay was used in the study, in which antigen-specific T cells were expanded with peptide pools and expanded clonotypes were subsequently identified by TCR sequencing. The positive SARS-CoV-2 PCR tests of the convalescent patients were dated from March to December 2020, before the Alpha, Beta and Delta variants emerged in the United States. PBMCs were cultured at roughly 1.9 million per well in IMDM supplemented with approximately 5% human AB serum and around 10 IU/ml IL-2, with roughly 10 ug/ml peptide pools added. Half of the culture medium was replaced with fresh IL-2-containing medium on days 3 and 7. After 10 days of culture, CD4+ T cells were isolated by negative selection with the EasySep CD4+ T cell isolation kit. PBMCs were separated from whole blood using Ficoll-Paque Plus gradient centrifugation and then either used fresh or cryopreserved at -140C. Culture conditions were generally each tested in triplicate wells.

V was cut back by 7 bases and J by 5 bases, leaving a gap of 18 bases between them. CDR1 and CDR2 are drawn from the germline V gene (reference sequence): DFQATT, SNEGSKA. The CDR3 measures 14 amino acids from cysteine to phenylalanine. This entry keeps only the CDR3 DNA: 42 bases, framed from base 1. The chain joins TRBV20-1 to TRBJ2-1, and the D gene may be TRBD1, 7 bases matching. This TCR derives from a human donor who had recovered from COVID-19. Material for sequencing was CD4+ T cells from blood, cultured in vitro. The CDR3 reads CSVLRQGGNNEQFF. The DNA sequence follows: TGCAGTGTCCTAAGACAGGGAGGCAACAATGAGCAGTTCTTC.